This entry lists 23 T cell receptor beta chains sequenced from one sample in a study of identifying expanded T cells in peripheral blood. Assay: immunoSEQ multiplex PCR; the TCRdb copy retains only in-frame clones and omits some. The data show around 100,000 clones, 75% to 90% seen once. The sample taken for sequencing was blood. All receptors derive from a person aged 18 to 75 in good health.

The V and J genes are TRBV19 and TRBJ1-5, with TRBD1 as a possible D gene (5 bases). Germline V gene sequence: CDR1 LNHDA, CDR2 SQIVND (reference sequence). The V and J ends lost 4 bases and 1 base respectively, with 8 bases between them. This CDR3 region has 14 residues. The CDR3, as DNA: TGTGCCAGTAGTAGGCAGGGAAGCAATCAGCCCCAGCATTTT. The encoded protein is CASSRQGSNQPQHF.

V gene TRBV5-5 combines with J gene TRBJ1-4, with a possible D match to TRBD1 (6 bases). V lost 0 bases and J 7 bases, leaving 16 bases between the germline ends. This CDR3 has 16 residues. The germline CDR1 and CDR2 sequences are SGHKS and YYEKEE (reference sequence). This CDR3 reads CASSLEQQGLFEKLFF. CDR3 nucleotide sequence: TGTGCCAGCAGCTTGGAGCAACAGGGCCTGTTTGAAAAACTGTTTTTT.

The chain uses TRBV30 and TRBJ2-1, with D uncertain. This CDR3 region has 17 residues. CDR1 is GTSNPN and CDR2 is SVGIG in the germline V gene (reference sequence). V dropped 1 base and J dropped 0 bases, with 16 bases sitting between them. The DNA for the CDR3 is TGTGCCTGGAGTGGGTGGATGTCCCACAGCTCCTACAATGAGCAGTTCTTC. Protein: CAWSGWMSHSSYNEQFF.

This rearrangement joins TRBV9 to TRBJ1-4; D is undetermined. Germline V gives CDR1 SGDLS, CDR2 YYNGEE. The V end lost 2 bases, the J end lost 0 bases, and 5 bases lay between the germline ends. This CDR3 comprises 14 residues. This chain's CDR3 is CASSVSATNEKLFF. The CDR3 region has the DNA TGTGCCAGCAGCGTCAGTGCAACTAATGAAAAACTGTTTTTT. Drawing the rest from reference TRBV9 and TRBJ1-4, the complete variable domain is DSGVTQTPKHLITATGQRVTLRCSPRSGDLSVYWYQQSLDQGLQFLIQYYNGEERAKGNILERFSAQQFPDLHSELNLSSLELGDSALYFCASSVSATNEKLFFGSGTQLSVL.

This chain connects TRBV9 to TRBJ1-3; no firm D call. The CDR3 consists of 17 residues. Germline V gene sequence: CDR1 SGDLS, CDR2 YYNGEE. The V gene lost 0 bases and the J gene lost 0 bases, with 13 bases spanning the gap. In nucleotides, the CDR3 is TGTGCCAGCAGCGTAGACCCGCAGGCCAGCTCTGGAAACACCATATATTTT. Translating it yields CASSVDPQASSGNTIYF. Drawing the rest from reference TRBV9 and TRBJ1-3, the complete variable domain is DSGVTQTPKHLITATGQRVTLRCSPRSGDLSVYWYQQSLDQGLQFLIQYYNGEERAKGNILERFSAQQFPDLHSELNLSSLELGDSALYFCASSVDPQASSGNTIYFGEGSWLTVV.

The chain has TRBV4-1 and TRBJ2-2; D not certain. Germline CDR1 is MGHRA and CDR2 is YSYEKL. The CDR3 spans 14 residues. V was trimmed by 3 bases and J by 3 bases, leaving 8 bases between them. CDR3 amino acids: CASSHTVDTGELFF. The CDR3 DNA sequence: TGCGCCAGCAGCCACACAGTGGACACCGGGGAGCTGTTTTTT.

The chain couples TRBV5-1 to TRBJ1-3; possible D gene TRBD1, 6 bases. Looked up from germline, CDR1 is SGHRS and CDR2 is YFSETQ. Trimming pared 5 bases from V and 3 bases from J, leaving 12 bases between. The CDR3 length is 14 residues. The CDR3 sequence: CASRMTGDGNTIYF. The CDR3 DNA sequence: TGCGCCAGCAGAATGACAGGCGATGGAAACACCATATATTTT.

The chain carries TRBV19 and TRBJ1-4; the D gene is possibly TRBD1 (6 bases). The germline V gene encodes CDR1 LNHDA and CDR2 SQIVND (reference sequence). The CDR3 runs 14 residues. V was trimmed by 8 bases and J by 8 bases, leaving 18 bases between them. CDR3: CASGTGRHWEKLFF. The DNA for the CDR3 is TGTGCCAGTGGCACAGGGCGACATTGGGAAAAACTGTTTTTT. Based on the CDR3 plus reference TRBV19 and TRBJ1-4, the full variable domain is DGGITQSPKYLFRKEGQNVTLSCEQNLNHDAMYWYRQDPGQGLRLIYYSQIVNDFQKGDIAEGYSVSREKKESFPLTVTSAQKNPTAFYLCASGTGRHWEKLFFGSGTQLSVL.

The chain employs TRBV7-2 and TRBJ2-1; 9 bases are shared with TRBD2. There are 16 residues in the CDR3. Looked up from germline, CDR1 is SGHTA and CDR2 is FQGNSA. The V segment lost 5 bases and the J segment 0 bases; nucleotides outside the gene matches: 5. CDR3 DNA sequence: TGTGCCAGCAGCAGCCAACTAGCGGGCTCCTACAATGAGCAGTTCTTC. It codes for CASSSQLAGSYNEQFF.

The genes are TRBV7-6 and TRBJ1-1; D unresolved. Germline-derived CDR1 and CDR2 are SGHVS and FNYEAQ. The V end was cut by 5 bases, the J end by 4 bases, with 17 bases between. This CDR3 has 15 residues. CDR3 sequence reads: CASSATGRRSTEAFF. Written as DNA, the CDR3 is TGTGCCAGCAGCGCGACGGGTAGGAGAAGCACTGAAGCTTTCTTT.

The chain uses TRBV6-5 and TRBJ1-1, with D perhaps TRBD1 (6 bases). Germline assignment: CDR1 MNHEY and CDR2 SVGAGI. The CDR3 extends over 14 amino acids. V gave up 2 bases and J gave up 3 bases, with 10 bases separating them. CDR3 residues: CASSYGQTHTEAFF. The CDR3 nucleotides are TGTGCCAGCAGTTACGGACAGACTCACACTGAAGCTTTCTTT.

The chain carries TRBV5-1 and TRBJ1-4; D is possibly TRBD1 (6 bases). The CDR3 runs to 15 residues. Germline loops: CDR1 SGHRS, CDR2 YFSETQ. Trimming removed 1 base from V and 8 bases from J, with 15 bases in between. CDR3 in amino acids: CASSLRTGSFEKLFF. The CDR3 DNA reads TGCGCCAGCAGCTTGAGAACAGGGTCATTCGAAAAACTGTTTTTT.

The chain combines TRBV6-5 with TRBJ2-7; no firm D call. This CDR3 has 12 amino acids. Germline CDR1 MNHEY, CDR2 SVGAGI. V lost 6 bases, J lost 0 bases, and 6 bases lay in between. For the CDR3, the DNA is TGTGCCAGCAGCTTGGGCTCCTACGAGCAGTACTTC. Encoded protein: CASSLGSYEQYF.

The chain uses TRBV9 and TRBJ2-3, with D perhaps matching TRBD2 (6 bases). The CDR3 has 15 residues. Per the germline V gene, CDR1 is SGDLS and CDR2 is YYNGEE. The V end was cut by 6 bases, the J end by 0 bases, with 14 bases between. The CDR3 loop reads CASTLGGPSTDTQYF. CDR3 nucleotide sequence: TGTGCCAGCACCTTGGGGGGTCCTAGCACAGATACGCAGTATTTT. Full variable domain (outside the CDR3, taken from reference TRBV9 and TRBJ2-3): DSGVTQTPKHLITATGQRVTLRCSPRSGDLSVYWYQQSLDQGLQFLIQYYNGEERAKGNILERFSAQQFPDLHSELNLSSLELGDSALYFCASTLGGPSTDTQYFGPGTRLTVL.

This chain connects TRBV4-1 to TRBJ2-3; TRBD2 matches 15 bases. Trimming at V came to 5 bases and at J to 4 bases, leaving 13 bases not matched to a gene. The CDR3 has 19 residues. The germline V gene encodes CDR1 MGHRA and CDR2 YSYEKL. The DNA for the CDR3 is TGCGCCAGCAGCAGGACTAGCGGGGGGGCTGATGGTCGCGCAGATACGCAGTATTTT. Encoded protein: CASSRTSGGADGRADTQYF.

V usage is TRBV2 and J usage is TRBJ2-5; 12 bases agree with TRBD2. Germline trimming cut 0 bases from V and 7 bases from J; bases unmatched to any gene: 6. This CDR3 spans 16 amino acids. Germline V gene lookup returns CDR1 SNHLY and CDR2 FYNNEI. The CDR3 protein is CASSEAASGGAGTQYF. For the CDR3, the DNA is TGTGCCAGCAGTGAAGCGGCTAGCGGGGGGGCAGGGACCCAGTACTTC.

CDR3 in amino acids: CASTHSGLGIGELFF. CDR3 nucleotide sequence: TGTGCCAGTACCCATTCGGGACTCGGCATCGGGGAGCTGTTTTTT. The chain has TRBV19 and TRBJ2-2; D might be TRBD2 (6 bases). The CDR3 consists of 15 residues. Germline lookup yields CDR1 LNHDA and CDR2 SQIVND (reference sequence). V dropped 7 bases and J dropped 7 bases, with 19 bases sitting between them.

The rearrangement links TRBV2 to TRBJ2-3; 7 bases line up with TRBD1. This CDR3 has 15 residues. V lost 6 bases to trimming and J lost 1 base; unmatched junction nucleotides: 7. Germline CDR1 is SNHLY and CDR2 is FYNNEI. The CDR3 loop reads CASRLDQGGTDTQYF. The CDR3 nucleotides are TGTGCCAGCAGACTCGACCAGGGGGGCACAGATACGCAGTATTTT.

The chain employs TRBV18 and TRBJ2-3; unclear D gene. Trimming shortened V by 3 bases and J by 0 bases, and 10 bases separated the two germline ends. Per germline, CDR1 KGHSH and CDR2 LQKENI. The CDR3 totals 15 residues. This chain's CDR3 is CASSPPEPSTDTQYF. The CDR3 DNA is TGTGCCAGCTCACCCCCAGAACCTAGCACAGATACGCAGTATTTT.

The genes are TRBV15 and TRBJ1-2; a possible D gene is TRBD1 (6 bases). CDR1 is LNHNV, CDR2 YYDKDF, per germline (reference sequence). This CDR3 has 16 amino acids. V lost 0 bases to trimming and J lost 1 base, with 12 bases between them. CDR3 nucleotide sequence: TGTGCCACCAGCAGAGATAGGGCAGGGGATAACTATGGCTACACCTTC. It yields the protein CATSRDRAGDNYGYTF.

V and J are TRBV5-8 and TRBJ1-5; TRBD1 matches at 11 bases. J gave up 7 bases and V 4 bases, and 7 bases lay outside the gene matches. Germline V lookup: CDR1 SGHTS, CDR2 YDEGEE. This CDR3 comprises 15 residues. CDR3 amino acids: CASSKGTGGLQPQHF. In DNA, the CDR3 is TGTGCCAGCAGCAAAGGGACAGGGGGGTTACAGCCCCAGCATTTT.

The rearrangement joins TRBV19 to TRBJ1-1; no clear D. The V end was cut by 7 bases, the J end by 11 bases, with 23 bases between. CDR1 and CDR2 (germline): LNHDA, SQIVND (reference sequence). The CDR3 runs to 14 residues. In nucleotides, the CDR3 is TGTGCCAGTAAGGAGAGACACCTGCCTGAATCGGCTTTCTTT. Translating it yields CASKERHLPESAFF.

Worth noting for this clone: Compared with germline, one end of the junction differs, possibly owing to a read error. This chain links TRBV20-1 with TRBJ1-4; D remains ambiguous. CDR3 length: 10 amino acids. The germline V gene encodes CDR1 DFQATT and CDR2 SNEGSKA (reference sequence). The CDR3 sequence: CSATNEKLFF. CDR3 coding DNA: TGTTCGGCAACTAATGAAAAACTGTTTTTT.